The clone carrying this T cell receptor beta chain was detected a few times. Antigen: not known. This entry belongs to a study of radiation and T cells in renal cell carcinoma. Across the study: Nephrectomy followed 15 Gy stereotactic body radiation by 4 weeks. General study points: From baseline, blood top tumor clonotypes peaked at 2 weeks post-radiation. No pretreatment tumor biopsies were available for baseline clonotypes.

Germline V gene data show CDR1 as LNHDA and CDR2 as SQIVND (reference sequence). The germline V and J ends were trimmed by 2 bases and 11 bases, with 6 bases remaining between them. CDR3 length equals 11 residues. Noted time point: baseline pretreatment blood. Treatment indicated: 15 Gy SBRT to primary tumor, nephrectomy 4 weeks later. Sequencing was performed with immunoSEQ multiplex PCR; in TCRdb, only in-frame clones are kept and a portion is missing. The sample holds 130,000 or so clones; around four fifths are singletons and the top ten take around 25%. The receptor's source is a woman in her 50s with renal cell carcinoma. This chain connects TRBV19 to TRBJ1-4; a possible D gene is TRBD1 (5 bases). Source: blood, taken from a patient whose treatment included radiotherapy and nephrectomy. CDR3 bases: TGTGCCAGTAGTATACGGGACAAACTGTTTTTT. This encodes CASSIRDKLFF.